The 10 T cell receptor beta chains given below trace back to one sample, sequenced in a study of T cell responses to AZD1222 COVID-19 vaccine. Generated by immunoSEQ multiplex PCR, the TCRdb table keeps only in-frame clones and is missing some. The data contain more than 85,000 clones, around 81% of them singletons. The sample consisted of peripheral blood, taken on day 0 of AZD1222 vaccination. All receptors come from an adult in good health.

The CDR3 protein is CASQGQGWTGELFF. The CDR3 coding sequence is TGTGCTAGCCAGGGACAGGGGTGGACCGGGGAGCTGTTTTTT. The chain employs TRBV12-5 and TRBJ2-2; TRBD1 matches at 10 bases. The CDR3 sequence is 14 residues long. Germline CDR1 LGHNT, CDR2 FRNRAP. Trimming removed 9 bases from V and 5 bases from J; junction bases left unmatched: 6.

This clone has just a few counts. J is TRBJ1-2 and V is TRBV7-2; 8 positions agree with TRBD1. This CDR3 contains 13 residues. V trimming: 6 bases; J trimming: 1 base; junction bases outside the gene matches: 1. The germline V gene has CDR1 SGHTA and CDR2 FQGNSA. CDR3 residues: CASRQGVNYGYTF. CDR3 in DNA: TGTGCCAGCAGACAGGGGGTTAACTATGGCTACACCTTC.

This clone showed up just once. The rearrangement links TRBV5-1 to TRBJ1-1; 10 bases fit TRBD1. Germline values: CDR1 SGHRS, CDR2 YFSETQ. V lost 4 bases to trimming and J lost 4 bases; unmatched junction nucleotides: 4. The CDR3 has 14 residues. The CDR3 here is CASSMTGGLTEAFF. For the CDR3, the DNA is TGCGCCAGCAGCATGACAGGGGGCCTCACTGAAGCTTTCTTT.

This rearrangement joins TRBV11-2 to TRBJ2-5, with 7 bases identical to TRBD2. Unmatched junction bases numbered 5, after V lost 3 bases and J lost 1 base. CDR1 SGHAT and CDR2 FQNNGV come from the germline V gene. The CDR3 sequence is 15 residues long. The CDR3 DNA reads TGTGCCAGCAGCTTGATGGCTAGCGGCCAAGAGACCCAGTACTTC. It translates to CASSLMASGQETQYF.

A few counts support this clone. The chain links TRBV28 to TRBJ1-1, with TRBD1 identical over 9 bases. The germline V gene has CDR1 MDHEN and CDR2 SYDVKM. The CDR3 runs 15 residues. V lost 3 bases and J lost 3; bases outside the gene matches: 5. The CDR3: CASSFIGTGYTEAFF. DNA for the CDR3: TGTGCCAGCAGTTTTATCGGGACAGGGTACACTGAAGCTTTCTTT.

The V call is TRBV29-1, the J call TRBJ2-3; 11 nucleotides agree with TRBD2. The CDR3 has 17 amino acids. The germline gives CDR1 SQVTM, CDR2 ANQGSEA. Trimming removed 6 bases from V and 4 bases from J; junction bases left unmatched: 15. Here the CDR3 DNA reads TGCAGCGTCCGGGGGTTAGCGGGAGGGTCGTTAGCAGATACGCAGTATTTT. It yields the protein CSVRGLAGGSLADTQYF.

This clone was observed a handful of times. The chain links TRBV2 to TRBJ2-3; D remains unclear. Trimming removed 2 bases at V and 4 bases at J, with 1 base between. This CDR3 comprises 11 residues. CDR1 is SNHLY and CDR2 is FYNNEI in the germline V gene. CDR3 nucleotide sequence: TGTGCCAGCAGTGAACCAGATACGCAGTATTTT. Its protein product is CASSEPDTQYF.

CDR3 in DNA: TGTGCCAGCAGTTCGGGACAGGGTAACTATGGCTACACCTTC. Its protein is CASSSGQGNYGYTF. V and J are TRBV27 and TRBJ1-2, with 9 positions matching TRBD1. Germline CDR1 MNHEY, CDR2 SMNVEV (reference sequence). Trimming removed 4 bases from V and 1 base from J; junction bases left unmatched: 1. The CDR3 is made up of 14 amino acids.

J is TRBJ1-1 and V is TRBV5-5, with D unresolved. The V gene's germline CDR1 is SGHKS and CDR2 YYEKEE (reference sequence). This CDR3 region has 15 residues. Trimming cost V 2 bases and J 4 bases, with 15 bases left between them. In nucleotides, the CDR3 is TGTGCCAGCAGCTTAACAGAATTCGGTGGCACTGAAGCTTTCTTT. Amino acid sequence: CASSLTEFGGTEAFF.

The genes are TRBV6-5 and TRBJ2-1; D not certain. Trimming stripped 5 bases from V and 6 bases from J, with 11 bases between. There are 13 residues in the CDR3. The germline V gene has CDR1 MNHEY and CDR2 SVGAGI. The CDR3 bases are TGTGCCAGCAGTACTGACATGGGCAATGAGCAGTTCTTC. Its translation is CASSTDMGNEQFF.